A single sample is the source of the 10 T cell receptor beta chains below, sequenced in a study of T-cell memory formation after mild COVID-19. TCRdb redid the calling of the 5' RACE reads with MiXCR, one entry per CDR3 protein. The top ten hold around 13% of the sample, which has approximately 490,000 distinct CDR3 sequences, around 21% seen once. The specimen sequenced was PBMCs or a T cell subset sorted from them (not recorded which). These receptors were obtained from an adult woman who had mild COVID-19 (a few samples of this study predate the infection). Cell type and time point are not known.

This sequence joins TRBV27 and TRBJ1-4; TRBD1 agrees at 8 bases. Trimming at V came to 6 bases and at J to 3 bases, leaving 9 bases not matched to a gene. Germline V gene data show CDR1 as MNHEY and CDR2 as SMNVEV (reference sequence). The CDR3 sequence is 16 residues long. The CDR3 DNA sequence: TGTGCCAGCAGCCGATCTGCACAGGGGGCTAATGAAAAACTGTTTTTT. Protein: CASSRSAQGANEKLFF.

This clonotype was seen a handful of times. CDR3 loop: CASWEQIYNEQFF. CDR3 in DNA: TGTGCCAGCTGGGAACAGATTTACAATGAGCAGTTCTTC. The V call is TRBV7-9, the J call TRBJ2-1; D unclear. This CDR3 contains 13 residues. From germline, CDR1 is SEHNR and CDR2 FQNEAQ (reference sequence). V was cut by 8 bases and J by 4 bases, with 12 bases left in between. Drawing the rest from reference TRBV7-9 and TRBJ2-1, the complete variable domain is DTGVSQNPRHKITKRGQNVTFRCDPISEHNRLYWYRQTLGQGPEFLTYFQNEAQLEKSRLLSDRFSAERPKGSFSTLEIQRTEQGDSAMYLCASWEQIYNEQFFGPGTRLTVL.

This clonotype has a single count. The rearrangement links TRBV5-5 to TRBJ2-1; 7 bases are shared with TRBD1. The ends lost 0 bases at V and 3 bases at J; junction bases unmatched: 6. The germline CDR1 and CDR2 sequences are SGHKS and YYEKEE (reference sequence). The length of the CDR3 is 16 residues. The CDR3 DNA sequence: TGTGCCAGCAGCTTGGACCCCGGGACAGTCTACAATGAGCAGTTCTTC. Protein sequence: CASSLDPGTVYNEQFF.

The chain joins TRBV9 to TRBJ1-4; D is ambiguous. CDR1 is SGDLS, CDR2 YYNGEE, per germline. V gave up 0 bases and J gave up 8 bases, with 11 bases separating them. This CDR3 is built from 14 residues. CDR3 protein: CASSVDGLGEKLFF. CDR3 DNA sequence: TGTGCCAGCAGCGTAGATGGACTAGGGGAAAAACTGTTTTTT.

The V gene is TRBV12-3 or TRBV12-4, the J gene TRBJ1-3; maybe TRBD1 (5 bases). Trimming removed 5 bases from V and 0 bases from J, with 20 bases in between. The CDR3 contains 18 residues. CDR3 loop: CASSPTPPWGLSGNTIYF. The CDR3 nucleotides read TGTGCCAGCAGTCCCACCCCCCCCTGGGGACTCTCTGGAAACACCATATATTTT.

This chain uses TRBV6-5 with TRBJ2-1, with 7 bases aligning to TRBD2. J gave up 0 bases and V 2 bases, and 19 bases lay outside the gene matches. Germline V CDR1 and CDR2: MNHEY, SVGAGI. CDR3 length: 21 residues. This CDR3 is CASSYRCLAASRRISYNEQFF. CDR3 nucleotide sequence: TGTGCCAGCAGTTACCGTTGTCTAGCGGCTTCACGTAGGATCTCCTACAATGAGCAGTTCTTC.

V gene TRBV7-3 combines with J gene TRBJ2-5; maybe TRBD2 (6 bases). Trimming pared 5 bases from V and 2 bases from J, leaving 18 bases between. This CDR3 has 16 residues. Germline CDR1 and CDR2: SGHTA and FQGTGA. The CDR3 is CASSQTAGTLQETQYF. The CDR3 nucleotides read TGTGCCAGCAGCCAAACTGCCGGGACTTTGCAAGAGACCCAGTACTTC. Filled out from reference TRBV7-3 and TRBJ2-5, the complete variable domain reads GAGVSQTPSNKVTEKGKYVELRCDPISGHTALYWYRQSLGQGPEFLIYFQGTGAADDSGLPNDRFFAVRPEGSVSTLKIQRTERGDSAVYLCASSQTAGTLQETQYFGPGTRLLVL.

V usage is TRBV20-1 and J usage is TRBJ1-1, with a tentative D call TRBD1 (6 bases). The CDR3 runs to 15 residues. The V end lost 2 bases, the J end lost 2 bases, and 15 bases lay between the germline ends. Germline-derived CDR1 and CDR2 are DFQATT and SNEGSKA (reference sequence). The DNA for the CDR3 is TGCAGTGCTAGAATTCCAGGACAGCCTAACACTGAAGCTTTCTTT. Its translation is CSARIPGQPNTEAFF.

The V and J genes are TRBV21-1 and TRBJ2-3; the table's D call, TRBD2, has no DNA check behind it. TRBV21-1 is noted as a pseudogene. The CDR3 contains 16 residues. CDR3 DNA: TGTGCCAGCAGCATCGGAGCGAGCGGGGGCACAGATACGCAGTATTTT. Translation: CASSIGASGGTDTQYF.

This clonotype was picked up a small number of times. The V call is TRBV29-1, the J call TRBJ2-1; D may be TRBD2 (6 bases). The germline V gene has CDR1 SQVTM and CDR2 ANQGSEA. V was shortened by 6 bases and J by 8 bases, with 23 bases between the two germline ends. CDR3 length: 15 amino acids. CDR3: CSVVRGGARRDEQFF. The CDR3 nucleotides are TGCAGCGTCGTTCGGGGCGGAGCCAGGAGGGATGAGCAGTTCTTC.